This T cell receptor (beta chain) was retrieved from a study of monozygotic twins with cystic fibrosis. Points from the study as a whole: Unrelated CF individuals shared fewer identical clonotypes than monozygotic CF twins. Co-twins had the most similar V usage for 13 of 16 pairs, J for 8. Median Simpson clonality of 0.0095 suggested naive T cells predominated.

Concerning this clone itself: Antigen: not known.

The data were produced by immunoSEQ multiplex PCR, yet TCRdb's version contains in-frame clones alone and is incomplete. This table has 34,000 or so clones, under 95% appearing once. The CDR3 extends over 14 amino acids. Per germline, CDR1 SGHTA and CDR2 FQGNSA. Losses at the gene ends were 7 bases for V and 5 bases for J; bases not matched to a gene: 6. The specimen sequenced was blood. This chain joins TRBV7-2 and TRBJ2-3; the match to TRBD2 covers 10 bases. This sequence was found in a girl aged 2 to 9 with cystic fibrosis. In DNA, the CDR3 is TGTGCCAGCACCTCTAGCGGGAGTAGAGATACGCAGTATTTT. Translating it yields CASTSSGSRDTQYF.